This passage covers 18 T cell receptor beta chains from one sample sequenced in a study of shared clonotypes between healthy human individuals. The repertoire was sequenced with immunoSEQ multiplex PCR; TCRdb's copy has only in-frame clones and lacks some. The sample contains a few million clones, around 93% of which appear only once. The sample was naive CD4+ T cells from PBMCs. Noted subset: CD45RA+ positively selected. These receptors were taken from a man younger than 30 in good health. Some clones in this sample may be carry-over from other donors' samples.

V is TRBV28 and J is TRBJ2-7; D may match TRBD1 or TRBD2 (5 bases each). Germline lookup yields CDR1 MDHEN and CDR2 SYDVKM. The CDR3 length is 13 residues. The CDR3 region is CARSGLGIYEQYF. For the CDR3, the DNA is TGTGCGAGGTCGGGGCTGGGGATCTACGAGCAGTACTTC.

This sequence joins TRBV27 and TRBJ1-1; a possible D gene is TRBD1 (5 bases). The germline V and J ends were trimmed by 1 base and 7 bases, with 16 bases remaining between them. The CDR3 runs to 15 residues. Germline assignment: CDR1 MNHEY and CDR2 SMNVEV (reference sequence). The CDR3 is CASSLLVGGRDEAFF. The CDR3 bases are TGTGCCAGCAGTTTATTAGTCGGGGGACGGGATGAAGCTTTCTTT.

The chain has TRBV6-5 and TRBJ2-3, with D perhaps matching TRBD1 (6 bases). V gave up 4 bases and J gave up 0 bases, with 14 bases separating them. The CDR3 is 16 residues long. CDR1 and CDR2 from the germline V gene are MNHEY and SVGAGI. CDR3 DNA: TGTGCCAGCAGTTGGAGGCTAGGGGGTAGCACAGATACGCAGTATTTT. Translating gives CASSWRLGGSTDTQYF.

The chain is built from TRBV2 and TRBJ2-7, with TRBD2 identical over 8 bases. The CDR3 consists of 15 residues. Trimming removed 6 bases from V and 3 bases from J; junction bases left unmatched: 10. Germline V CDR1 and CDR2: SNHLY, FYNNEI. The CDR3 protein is CASSPTSGKNYEQYF. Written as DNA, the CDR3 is TGTGCCAGCAGCCCAACTAGCGGCAAAAACTACGAGCAGTACTTC.

The CDR3 sequence is CASSFNFAGFRETQYF. Here the CDR3 DNA reads TGCGCCAGCAGCTTTAATTTTGCGGGATTCAGGGAGACCCAGTACTTC. The chain links TRBV5-1 to TRBJ2-5; perhaps TRBD2 as D (6 bases). Germline V gene sequence: CDR1 SGHRS, CDR2 YFSETQ. Trimming removed 2 bases from V and 5 bases from J, with 19 bases in between. The CDR3 has 16 residues.

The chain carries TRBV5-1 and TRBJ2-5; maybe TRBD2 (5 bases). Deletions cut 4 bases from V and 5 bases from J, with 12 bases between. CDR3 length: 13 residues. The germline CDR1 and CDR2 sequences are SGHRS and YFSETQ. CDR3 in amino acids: CASSIGLGETQYF. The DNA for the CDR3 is TGCGCCAGCAGCATAGGACTCGGCGAGACCCAGTACTTC.

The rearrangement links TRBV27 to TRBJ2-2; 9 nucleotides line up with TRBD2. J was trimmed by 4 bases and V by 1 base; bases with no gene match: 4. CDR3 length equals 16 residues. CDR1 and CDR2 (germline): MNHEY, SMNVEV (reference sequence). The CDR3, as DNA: TGTGCCAGCAGTTTATTTAGCGGGAGCGTCACCGGGGAGCTGTTTTTT. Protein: CASSLFSGSVTGELFF.

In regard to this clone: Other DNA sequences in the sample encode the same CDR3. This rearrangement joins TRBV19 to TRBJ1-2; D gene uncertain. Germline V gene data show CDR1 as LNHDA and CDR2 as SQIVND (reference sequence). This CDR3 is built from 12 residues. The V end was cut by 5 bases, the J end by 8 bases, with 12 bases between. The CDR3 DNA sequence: TGTGCCAGTAGTCCACGTACTGGGGGCTACACCTTC. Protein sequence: CASSPRTGGYTF. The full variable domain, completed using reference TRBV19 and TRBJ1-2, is DGGITQSPKYLFRKEGQNVTLSCEQNLNHDAMYWYRQDPGQGLRLIYYSQIVNDFQKGDIAEGYSVSREKKESFPLTVTSAQKNPTAFYLCASSPRTGGYTFGSGTRLTVV.

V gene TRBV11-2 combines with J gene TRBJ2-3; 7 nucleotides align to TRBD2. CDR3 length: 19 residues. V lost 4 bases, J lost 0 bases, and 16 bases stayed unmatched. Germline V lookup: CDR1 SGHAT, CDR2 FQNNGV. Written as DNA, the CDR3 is TGTGCCAGCAGCTCCCGGACCTTAGCGGGCCGAACTAGCACAGATACGCAGTATTTT. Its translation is CASSSRTLAGRTSTDTQYF.

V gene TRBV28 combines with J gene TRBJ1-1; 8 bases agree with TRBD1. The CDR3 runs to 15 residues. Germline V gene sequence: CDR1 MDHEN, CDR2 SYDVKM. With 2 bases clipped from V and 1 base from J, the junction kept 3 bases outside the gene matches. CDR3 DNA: TGTGCCAGCAGTTTACGGACAGGGACGAACACTGAAGCTTTCTTT. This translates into CASSLRTGTNTEAFF.

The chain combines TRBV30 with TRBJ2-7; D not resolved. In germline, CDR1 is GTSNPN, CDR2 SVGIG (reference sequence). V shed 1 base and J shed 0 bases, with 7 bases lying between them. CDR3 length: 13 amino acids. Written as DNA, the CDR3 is TGTGCCTGGAGTGAGGGAATCTCCTACGAGCAGTACTTC. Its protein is CAWSEGISYEQYF.

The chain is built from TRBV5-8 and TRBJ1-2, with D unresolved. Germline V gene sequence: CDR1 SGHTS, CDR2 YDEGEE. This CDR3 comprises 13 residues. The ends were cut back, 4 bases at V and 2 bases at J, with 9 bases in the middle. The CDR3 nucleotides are TGTGCCAGCAGCCGAACCGGGAACTATGGCTACACCTTC. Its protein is CASSRTGNYGYTF.

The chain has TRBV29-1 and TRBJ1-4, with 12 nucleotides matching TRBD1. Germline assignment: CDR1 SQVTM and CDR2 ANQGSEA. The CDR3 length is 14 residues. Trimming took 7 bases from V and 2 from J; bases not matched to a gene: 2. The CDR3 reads CSGGQGATNEKLFF. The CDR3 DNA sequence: TGCAGCGGGGGACAGGGGGCGACTAATGAAAAACTGTTTTTT.

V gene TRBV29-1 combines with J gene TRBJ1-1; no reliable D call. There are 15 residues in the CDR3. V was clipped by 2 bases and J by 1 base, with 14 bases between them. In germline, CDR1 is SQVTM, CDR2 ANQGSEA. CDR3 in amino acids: CSVEQLQTQNTEAFF. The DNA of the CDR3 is TGCAGCGTTGAACAACTCCAGACACAGAACACTGAAGCTTTCTTT. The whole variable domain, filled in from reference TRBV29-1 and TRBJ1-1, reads SAVISQKPSRDICQRGTSLTIQCQVDSQVTMMFWYRQQPGQSLTLIATANQGSEATYESGFVIDKFPISRPNLTFSTLTVSNMSPEDSSIYLCSVEQLQTQNTEAFFGQGTRLTVV.

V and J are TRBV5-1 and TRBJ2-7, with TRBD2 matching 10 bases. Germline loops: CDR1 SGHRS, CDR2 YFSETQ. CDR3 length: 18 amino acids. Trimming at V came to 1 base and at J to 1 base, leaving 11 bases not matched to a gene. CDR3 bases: TGCGCCAGCAGCTTGTTTCTGGCTAGCGGGGGATTTTCCTACGAGCAGTACTTC. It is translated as CASSLFLASGGFSYEQYF.

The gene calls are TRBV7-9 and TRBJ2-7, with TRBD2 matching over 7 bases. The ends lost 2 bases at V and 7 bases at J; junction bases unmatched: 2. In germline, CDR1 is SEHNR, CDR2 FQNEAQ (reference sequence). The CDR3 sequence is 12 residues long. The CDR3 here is CASSLPAGEQYF. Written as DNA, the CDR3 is TGTGCCAGCAGCTTACCAGCGGGGGAGCAGTACTTC.

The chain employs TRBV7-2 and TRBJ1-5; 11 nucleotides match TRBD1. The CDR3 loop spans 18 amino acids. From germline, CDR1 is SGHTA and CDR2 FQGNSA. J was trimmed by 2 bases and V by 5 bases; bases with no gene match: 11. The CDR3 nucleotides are TGTGCCAGCAGCCCCAAAGGACAGGGGGCGATTGGCAATCAGCCCCAGCATTTT. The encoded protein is CASSPKGQGAIGNQPQHF.

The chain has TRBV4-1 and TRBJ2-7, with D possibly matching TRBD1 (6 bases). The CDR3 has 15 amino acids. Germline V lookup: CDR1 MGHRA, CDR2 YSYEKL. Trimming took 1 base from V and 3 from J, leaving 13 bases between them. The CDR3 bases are TGCGCCAGCAGCCAAGTTACAGGGTCACGCTACGAGCAGTACTTC. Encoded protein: CASSQVTGSRYEQYF.